Listed below are T cell receptor beta chains from one sample, sequenced in a study of blood T cell repertoires in COVID-19. The method was immunoSEQ multiplex PCR; TCRdb's version includes in-frame clones alone and lacks a portion of them. The sample has 110,000 to 150,000 clones; 84% are singletons. The specimen was peripheral blood. These receptors were obtained from a human donor in a cohort sampled during active COVID-19. Both conserved end residues are part of each CDR3. The order of the fields is clone size, D gene, V gene, J gene, CDR3 protein, CDR3 DNA. The D gene is left open where the match is weak. Clone size is not always given. Where it is, it says once, few, many or a class for expanded clones.

once	NA	TRBV7-9	TRBJ1-2	CASSLSARLGGYTF	TGTGCCAGCAGCCTGTCGGCCAGGTTGGGTGGCTACACCTTC
NA	NA	TRBV18	TRBJ2-7	CASSPDIGSSYEQYF	TGTGCCAGCTCACCGGATATCGGGAGTTCCTACGAGCAGTACTTC
NA	NA	TRBV5-1	TRBJ1-1	CASSLLGHMNTEAFF	TGCGCCAGCAGCCTACTCGGACACATGAACACTGAAGCTTTCTTT
NA	TRBD2	TRBV14	TRBJ2-5	CASSQDDFRASGVGETQYF	TGTGCCAGCAGCCAAGATGATTTTCGGGCTAGCGGGGTAGGAGAGACCCAGTACTTC
NA	NA	TRBV5-1	TRBJ1-4	CASSLGGDEKLFF	TGCGCCAGCAGCTTGGGGGGGGACGAAAAACTGTTTTTT
few	NA	TRBV4-1	TRBJ2-1	CASSQEPTSSYNEQFF	TGCGCCAGCAGCCAAGAACCCACTAGCTCCTACAATGAGCAGTTCTTC
NA	TRBD1	TRBV28	TRBJ2-7	CASSQVGQGPYEQYF	TGTGCCAGCAGTCAGGTAGGACAGGGGCCCTACGAGCAGTACTTC
few	TRBD1	TRBV5-4	TRBJ2-7	CASSLDRDRDTYF	TGTGCCAGCAGCTTGGACCGTGACAGGGACACGTACTTC
once	NA	TRBV29-1	TRBJ2-7	CSVTGFTYEQYF	TGCAGCGTTACAGGGTTCACCTACGAGCAGTACTTC
NA	TRBD2	TRBV3-1/TRBV3-2	TRBJ2-1	CASSQDLAGTYNEQFF	TGTGCCAGCAGCCAAGATCTAGCGGGGACCTACAATGAGCAGTTCTTC
once	TRBD1	TRBV18	TRBJ1-2	CASSPRTGDGYTF	TGTGCCAGCTCACCCCGGACAGGCGATGGCTACACCTTC
NA	NA	TRBV24-1	TRBJ2-2	CATSEARVPGELFF	TGTGCCACCAGTGAGGCCAGGGTTCCCGGGGAGCTGTTTTTT
few	NA	TRBV6-5	TRBJ1-6	CASSYSSGPGGSPLHF	TGTGCCAGCAGTTACTCGAGCGGCCCGGGGGGTTCACCCCTCCACTTT
NA	NA	TRBV5-1	TRBJ1-3	CASSLGSSGNTIYF	TGCGCCAGCAGCTTGGGGAGCTCTGGAAACACCATATATTTT
NA	TRBD1	TRBV2	TRBJ1-2	CASRKGQGARGYTF	TGTGCCAGCAGGAAGGGACAGGGGGCGCGGGGCTACACCTTC
NA	NA	TRBV27	TRBJ1-3	CASRLTGSSGNTIYF	TGTGCCAGCAGATTAACGGGAAGCTCTGGAAACACCATATATTTT
NA	TRBD2	TRBV19	TRBJ2-2	CASTMRGARGTGELFF	TGTGCCAGTACCATGCGGGGGGCGCGTGGCACCGGGGAGCTGTTTTTT
NA	TRBD2	TRBV5-4	TRBJ2-1	CASSFPLAGIINEQFF	TGTGCCAGCAGCTTCCCTCTAGCGGGGATAATCAATGAGCAGTTCTTC
NA	NA	TRBV4-1	TRBJ2-7	CASSQAVLAYEQYF	TGCGCCAGCAGCCAGGCCGTTCTAGCATACGAGCAGTACTTC
NA	NA	TRBV7-8	TRBJ1-5	CASSRDTRNQPQHF	TGTGCCAGCAGCCGGGACACCCGCAATCAGCCCCAGCATTTT
once	NA	TRBV7-3	TRBJ2-3	CASSQGTYRTDTQYF	TGTGCCAGCAGCCAGGGGACGTACCGCACAGATACGCAGTATTTT
NA	TRBD1	TRBV5-1	TRBJ2-4	CASSWSRDRVFFGKNIQYF	TGCGCCAGCAGCTGGAGCCGGGACAGGGTATTTTTTGGCAAAAACATTCAGTACTTC
NA	TRBD1	TRBV25-1	TRBJ1-2	CASSEPGTGGGYGYTF	TGTGCCAGCAGTGAACCCGGGACAGGGGGCGGTTATGGCTACACCTTC
NA	NA	TRBV19	TRBJ1-4	CASSARGGTNEKLFF	TGTGCCAGTAGTGCCCGGGGGGGCACTAATGAAAAACTGTTTTTT
few	NA	TRBV6-5	TRBJ1-6	CASSYRGNSPLHF	TGTGCCAGCAGTTACAGGGGGAATTCACCCCTCCACTTT
NA	TRBD2	TRBV5-4	TRBJ2-3	CASSLAGLADTQYF	TGTGCCAGCAGTTTAGCGGGGCTCGCAGATACGCAGTATTTT
NA	TRBD1	TRBV10-3	TRBJ2-3	CAISGQGLQYF	TGTGCCATCAGTGGACAGGGCCTCCAGTATTTT
NA	TRBD1	TRBV10-2	TRBJ2-7	CASLDRGRGEQYF	TGCGCCAGCCTAGACAGGGGGCGAGGAGAGCAGTACTTC
NA	TRBD2	TRBV27	TRBJ2-1	CASSLPKTRGGNEQFF	TGTGCCAGCAGTCTACCCAAGACGCGGGGGGGTAATGAGCAGTTCTTC
NA	NA	TRBV27	TRBJ2-1	CASSPNAGRYNEQFF	TGTGCCAGCAGTCCTAACGCGGGGCGATACAATGAGCAGTTCTTC
NA	NA	TRBV15	TRBJ1-6	CATSRGAGINSPLHF	TGTGCCACCAGCAGAGGGGCAGGGATCAATTCACCCCTCCACTTT
few	TRBD2	TRBV2	TRBJ2-1	CASRGLAGGHNEQFF	TGTGCCAGCAGGGGACTAGCGGGGGGCCACAATGAGCAGTTCTTC
few	NA	TRBV18	TRBJ2-7	CASSPRGYEQYF	TGTGCCAGCTCACCAAGGGGCTACGAGCAGTACTTC
few	NA	TRBV7-3	TRBJ1-6	CASSRQEPDSPLHF	TGTGCCAGCAGCCGACAAGAACCTGATTCACCCCTCCACTTT
NA	NA	TRBV27	TRBJ2-2	CASSFSTGRWTGELFF	TGTGCCAGCAGTTTTAGTACAGGACGATGGACCGGGGAGCTGTTTTTT
NA	TRBD1	TRBV27	TRBJ2-7	CASSFRDRAYEQYF	TGTGCCAGCAGTTTTCGGGACAGGGCCTACGAGCAGTACTTC
NA	NA	TRBV29-1	TRBJ2-7	CSVGRDGSSYEQYF	TGCAGCGTTGGCCGGGACGGGAGCTCCTACGAGCAGTACTTC
NA	TRBD1	TRBV5-8	TRBJ1-5	CASSLLGGINQPQHF	TGTGCCAGCAGCTTGTTAGGGGGCATAAATCAGCCCCAGCATTTT
NA	TRBD1	TRBV2	TRBJ1-5	CASMGSTGGQPQHF	TGTGCCAGCATGGGGTCGACAGGGGGTCAGCCCCAGCATTTT
NA	NA	TRBV27	TRBJ2-3	CASSLSTGMVADTQYF	TGTGCCAGCAGTCTCAGTACAGGGATGGTTGCAGATACGCAGTATTTT
NA	NA	TRBV2	TRBJ1-5	CASSEAVPEDQPQHF	TGTGCCAGCAGTGAAGCAGTGCCAGAGGATCAGCCCCAGCATTTT
few	NA	TRBV27	TRBJ1-5	CASRQNSNQPQHF	TGTGCCAGCAGGCAGAATAGCAATCAGCCCCAGCATTTT
NA	TRBD2	TRBV29-1	TRBJ2-3	CSVAGGAGDTQYF	TGCAGCGTTGCCGGGGGGGCAGGGGATACGCAGTATTTT
NA	TRBD2	TRBV7-7	TRBJ2-1	CASSLSVTSGGPNEQFF	TGTGCTAGCAGCTTATCCGTAACTAGCGGGGGCCCCAATGAGCAGTTCTTC
NA	TRBD2	TRBV2	TRBJ2-7	CATGTRVPREQYF	TGTGCCACCGGGACTAGAGTTCCGAGGGAGCAGTACTTC
NA	NA	TRBV5-1	TRBJ1-5	CASSLERRSSNQPQHF	TGCGCCAGCAGCTTGGAGCGGCGAAGTAGCAATCAGCCCCAGCATTTT
NA	NA	TRBV27	TRBJ2-7	CASSLADSRPYEQYF	TGTGCCAGCAGTTTGGCGGACAGCCGACCCTACGAGCAGTACTTC
NA	NA	TRBV6-2/TRBV6-3	TRBJ1-5	CASSYSRIGTYNQPQHF	TGTGCCAGCAGTTACTCGAGAATCGGGACTTACAATCAGCCCCAGCATTTT
NA	NA	TRBV2	TRBJ1-5	CASSESPQVLGHF	TGTGCCAGCAGTGAATCCCCACAGGTCCTAGGGCATTTT
NA	NA	TRBV6-5	TRBJ1-3	CASSYGSGQFF	TGTGCCAGCAGTTACGGATCCGGACAGTTCTTT
NA	TRBD1	TRBV29-1	TRBJ1-2	CSTGTGGYGYTF	TGCAGCACCGGGACAGGGGGCTATGGCTACACCTTC
NA	NA	TRBV12-2	TRBJ1-1	CASRLVFMGTNTEAFF	TGTGCAAGTCGCTTAGTCTTTATGGGGACTAACACTGAAGCTTTCTTT
once	TRBD2	TRBV10-1	TRBJ2-3	CASSLTSGGPSTDTQYF	TGCGCCAGCAGCTTGACTAGCGGGGGCCCTAGCACAGATACGCAGTATTTT